This T cell receptor beta chain was identified in a study of technical replicates of blood from several donors. The germline V gene encodes CDR1 SGHDT and CDR2 YYEEEE. J gave up 4 bases and V 3 bases, and 15 bases lay outside the gene matches. This CDR3 region has 18 residues. Clones were sequenced by immunoSEQ multiplex PCR, and TCRdb holds only the in-frame ones, with some missing. This table has 65,000 to 90,000 clones, around nine tenths appearing once. The source is a human donor in good health. V is TRBV5-6 and J is TRBJ2-3, with 9 positions matching TRBD2. Source material: T cells isolated from PBMCs. The CDR3 sequence is CASSYLSGTSNLADTQYF. CDR3 coding DNA: TGTGCCAGCAGCTATTTATCCGGGACTAGCAATTTGGCAGATACGCAGTATTTT. The full variable domain, its missing parts supplied by reference TRBV5-6 and TRBJ2-3, is DAGVTQSPTHLIKTRGQQVTLRCSPKSGHDTVSWYQQALGQGPQFIFQYYEEEERQRGNFPDRFSGHQFPNYSSELNVNALLLGDSALYLCASSYLSGTSNLADTQYFGPGTRLTVL.